The next 13 T cell receptor beta chains were all read from a single sample in a study of shared clonotypes between healthy human individuals. Naive CD8 cells lacked CD45RO and underwent positive selection for CCR7, leaving out terminally differentiated effector memory CD45RA+ cells. Only in-frame clones appear in the TCRdb table, and some are missing; sequencing was by immunoSEQ multiplex PCR. Among about 2.1 million clones listed, 93% were seen once. The sequenced sample consisted of naive CD8+ T cells from PBMCs. These receptors came from a young man in good health. Some clones in this sample may be carry-over from other donors' samples.

The rearrangement links TRBV7-9 to TRBJ1-5; D is perhaps TRBD1 (5 bases). The CDR3 contains 16 residues. V lost 5 bases and J lost 2, with 16 bases in between. Germline V gene lookup returns CDR1 SEHNR and CDR2 FQNEAQ (reference sequence). The CDR3 region has the DNA TGTGCCAGCAGCCCCAATGGGGGGTACGGCAATCAGCCCCAGCATTTT. Translated, it gives CASSPNGGYGNQPQHF.

CDR3 nucleotide sequence: TGTGCCAGCAGCTTAGCGGGGGAAGACACCATATATTTT. It translates to CASSLAGEDTIYF. The chain employs TRBV7-8 and TRBJ1-3; D is possibly TRBD1 (5 bases). Germline assignment: CDR1 SGHVS and CDR2 FQNEAQ. The CDR3 runs 13 residues. V was pared by 0 bases and J by 8 bases, with 8 bases between.

This rearrangement joins TRBV25-1 to TRBJ1-2; D is ambiguous. CDR1 is MGHDK, CDR2 SYGVNS, per germline. The CDR3 consists of 13 residues. V lost 6 bases, J lost 6 bases, and 14 bases lay in between. The CDR3 bases are TGTGCCAGCAGCTCGCCTGCCGCCGATGGCTACACCTTC. This gives the protein CASSSPAADGYTF.

In this sample, this clone turned up a few times. This chain's CDR3 is CASSAWGTQNTEAFF. As DNA, the CDR3 is TGTGCCAGCAGCGCGTGGGGAACACAGAACACTGAAGCTTTCTTT. The chain links TRBV9 to TRBJ1-1; D unresolved. The CDR3 is 15 residues long. V lost 3 bases, J lost 1 base, and 13 bases lay in between. Looked up from germline, CDR1 is SGDLS and CDR2 is YYNGEE.

This sequence joins TRBV6-5 and TRBJ1-1; 10 bases are a match to TRBD1. Germline V gene sequence: CDR1 MNHEY, CDR2 SVGAGI. V trimming: 8 bases; J trimming: 9 bases; junction bases outside the gene matches: 12. The CDR3 loop spans 14 amino acids. The CDR3 DNA sequence: TGTGCCAGCGGACTCGGACAGGGGGTAACTAAAGCTTTCTTT. Translating it yields CASGLGQGVTKAFF.

A single count supports this clone. The chain carries TRBV29-1 and TRBJ2-5; 8 bases fit TRBD2. After removal of 0 bases from V and 5 bases from J, the junction contained 8 bases not matched to a gene. Looked up from germline, CDR1 is SQVTM and CDR2 is ANQGSEA. The length of the CDR3 is 15 residues. CDR3 DNA sequence: TGCAGCGTTGAAGAGGGGACTAGGGTATTGGAGACCCAGTACTTC. It translates to CSVEEGTRVLETQYF.

The V gene is TRBV2, the J gene TRBJ2-2; 9 bases map to TRBD1. V trimming: 6 bases; J trimming: 4 bases; junction bases outside the gene matches: 0. Germline CDR1 is SNHLY and CDR2 is FYNNEI. The CDR3 contains 13 residues. The DNA for the CDR3 is TGTGCCAGCAGGACAGGGGGCACCGGGGAGCTGTTTTTT. It yields the protein CASRTGGTGELFF.

The chain combines TRBV27 with TRBJ2-7, with D perhaps assigned TRBD1 or TRBD2 (5 bases each). V lost 0 bases, J lost 3 bases, and 15 bases lay in between. The germline gives CDR1 MNHEY, CDR2 SMNVEV (reference sequence). The CDR3 sequence is 16 residues long. CDR3 region: CASSLSRGTRSYEQYF. The CDR3 DNA reads as TGTGCCAGCAGTTTATCGAGAGGGACGAGGAGCTACGAGCAGTACTTC.

The chain recombines TRBV10-3 with TRBJ2-5, with 7 bases fitting TRBD1. The CDR3 is 14 residues long. V gave up 6 bases and J gave up 6 bases; unmatched junction bases: 10. Germline CDR1 is ENHRY and CDR2 is SYGVKD. The DNA of the CDR3 is TGTGCCATCAGGGGGGACAGTCTAGAGAAGACCCAGTACTTC. The encoded protein is CAIRGDSLEKTQYF.

J is TRBJ1-1 and V is TRBV7-9, with a tentative D call TRBD1 (5 bases). Between the trimmed V and J ends, which lost 5 bases and 5 bases, there was a span of 18 bases. Germline CDR1 SEHNR, CDR2 FQNEAQ (reference sequence). The CDR3 sequence is 15 residues long. CDR3 residues: CASSAPRGVGTEAFF. For the CDR3, the DNA is TGTGCCAGCAGCGCACCGAGAGGGGTTGGGACTGAAGCTTTCTTT.

The rearrangement links TRBV7-8 to TRBJ1-1; 10 bases align to TRBD1. The V segment lost 2 bases and the J segment 7 bases; nucleotides outside the gene matches: 7. The CDR3 contains 15 residues. Germline assignment: CDR1 SGHVS and CDR2 FQNEAQ. CDR3 residues: CASSLLPDRGNEAFF. The CDR3 nucleotides are TGTGCCAGCAGCTTACTCCCGGACAGGGGGAATGAAGCTTTCTTT.

The chain couples TRBV29-1 to TRBJ2-1, with 7 bases lining up with TRBD2. This CDR3 spans 14 amino acids. CDR1 and CDR2 (germline): SQVTM, ANQGSEA. V dropped 7 bases and J dropped 4; count of bases not matched to a gene: 10. The CDR3 sequence is CSAGSGLPYNEQFF. In DNA form, the CDR3 reads TGCAGCGCCGGCTCGGGACTACCTTACAATGAGCAGTTCTTC.

The chain couples TRBV4-1 to TRBJ1-5; TRBD1 agrees at 11 bases. Per the germline V gene, CDR1 is MGHRA and CDR2 is YSYEKL. The trim removed 4 bases at V and 4 bases at J, leaving 6 bases unmatched. This CDR3 region has 16 residues. CDR3 nucleotides: TGCGCCAGCAGCCGAGGGACAGGGGGAAGAAATCAGCCCCAGCATTTT. Its protein product is CASSRGTGGRNQPQHF.